Presented here are 13 T cell receptor beta chains from one specimen sequenced in a study of human T cells and chemical hapten exposure. Described time point: patch test 1, 2 weeks after DPC sensitization. Documented treatment: therapeutic diphenylcyclopropenone sensitization with weekly scalp DPC. MiXCR was run by TCRdb on the RACE reads, yielding one entry per CDR3 protein. The sample records around 110,000 distinct CDR3 sequences, 9.5% to 13% being singletons. The starting material was whole blood, obtained in connection with sensitization to the hapten diphenylcyclopropenone (DPC). The receptors were sampled from a woman between 45 and 60 years old with alopecia areata. Some clones in this sample may be carry-over from other donors' samples.

This clonotype has only one observation. The J gene is TRBJ2-3, the V gene TRBV4-2, with 7 bases matching TRBD2. Germline CDR1 reads LGHNA; CDR2 reads YNFKEQ. There are 19 residues in the CDR3. V gave up 0 bases and J gave up 3 bases; unmatched junction bases: 15. The CDR3 region has the DNA TGTGCCAGCAGCCAAGATAATCTGCGCCACGGGAGGTCGACAGATACGCAGTATTTT. Encoded protein: CASSQDNLRHGRSTDTQYF.

The table lists this clonotype with a few counts. The chain is built from TRBV27 and TRBJ1-6; D remains unclear. The V gene lost 5 bases and the J gene lost 14 bases, with 19 bases spanning the gap. The length of the CDR3 is 14 residues. Germline lookup yields CDR1 MNHEY and CDR2 SMNVEV (reference sequence). The CDR3 bases are TGTGCCAGCAGTACTCCCGGGCTAGGGAGGTCCCTCCACTTT. Amino acid sequence: CASSTPGLGRSLHF.

This clonotype showed up just a few times. This chain links TRBV7-2 with TRBJ2-1; D gene uncertain. The CDR3 extends over 11 amino acids. V was shortened by 0 bases and J by 10 bases, with 4 bases between the two germline ends. The germline V gene encodes CDR1 SGHTA and CDR2 FQGNSA. The CDR3 loop is CASSLALEQFF. The CDR3, as DNA: TGTGCCAGCAGCTTAGCGCTAGAGCAGTTCTTC.

This clonotype turned up a few times. The chain's CDR3 is CASSSMNTEAFF. The CDR3 bases are TGTGCCAGCAGCAGCATGAACACTGAAGCTTTCTTT. The chain links TRBV21-1 to TRBJ1-1. TRBV21-1 is labeled a pseudogene. CDR3 length equals 12 residues.

This clonotype was seen a handful of times. This rearrangement joins TRBV20-1 to TRBJ2-7; TRBD2 might be the D (6 bases). This CDR3 comprises 14 residues. Germline CDR1 and CDR2: DFQATT and SNEGSKA (reference sequence). V was pared by 5 bases and J by 0 bases, with 14 bases between. CDR3 protein: CSAETAGSSYEQYF. The CDR3 region has the DNA TGCAGTGCTGAGACGGCGGGGAGCTCCTACGAGCAGTACTTC.

This clonotype was seen ten or more times. V is TRBV12-3 or TRBV12-4 and J is TRBJ2-1; TRBD2 matches 16 bases. The CDR3 extends over 19 amino acids. After removal of 5 bases from V and 8 bases from J, the junction contained 15 bases not matched to a gene. In nucleotides, the CDR3 is TGTGCCAGCAGTAACTCTAACCCGGGACTAGCGGGAGGGCCAGATGAGCAGTTCTTC. Its translation: CASSNSNPGLAGGPDEQFF.

Remarks on this clonotype: One base away lies a much larger clone, so this may be a sequencing read error. The chain couples TRBV5-4 to TRBJ2-3; TRBD2 matches at 9 bases. This CDR3 is built from 16 residues. Germline V gene lookup returns CDR1 SGHNT and CDR2 YYREEE (reference sequence). CDR3 sequence (DNA): TGTGCCAGCAGATTTGGACTAGCGACGTCCACAGATGCGCAGTATTTT. Translating it yields CASRFGLATSTDAQYF.

This clonotype was counted many times. The rearrangement joins TRBV6-5 to TRBJ2-2, with TRBD1 matching over 9 bases. The junction had 14 bases not matched to a gene; V was cut back by 10 bases and J by 5 bases. Per germline, CDR1 MNHEY and CDR2 SVGAGI. The CDR3 runs 16 residues. The CDR3 protein is CATRGAGTGRTGELFF. CDR3 nucleotides: TGTGCCACACGTGGCGCCGGGACAGGGAGGACCGGGGAGCTGTTTTTT.

A remark on this clonotype: This could be a read error, since a much larger clone is one nucleotide away. The conserved phenylalanine or tryptophan is not found at the CDR3 terminus, so this likely reflects a read error. The rearrangement links TRBV29-1 to TRBJ2-3, with D possibly matching TRBD2 (5 bases). Trimming removed 4 bases from V and 3 bases from J, with 5 bases in between. The CDR3 runs 11 residues. The V gene's germline CDR1 is SQVTM and CDR2 ANQGSEA. This CDR3 is CSVGGTDTQYS. In nucleotides, the CDR3 is TGCAGCGTTGGAGGGACAGATACGCAGTATTCT.

About this clonotype itself: An end of the junction does not agree with germline; a read error may underlie this. This sequence joins TRBV10-3 and TRBJ2-4; 8 bases match TRBD2. CDR3 length equals 14 residues. Looked up from germline, CDR1 is ENHRY and CDR2 is SYGVKD. The CDR3: CATSYGGAEDIQYF. CDR3 DNA: TGTGCCACCAGTTACGGGGGGGCCGAGGACATTCAGTACTTC.

This clonotype was seen repeatedly, ten times or more. V is TRBV29-1 and J is TRBJ2-5, with D possibly matching TRBD2 (6 bases). The germline gives CDR1 SQVTM, CDR2 ANQGSEA. This CDR3 contains 13 residues. V was shortened by 3 bases and J by 0 bases, with 8 bases between the two germline ends. In DNA, the CDR3 is TGCAGCGTTGACAGGGACTACCAAGAGACCCAGTACTTC. Protein sequence: CSVDRDYQETQYF.

This clonotype has just a few counts. The chain has TRBV6-6 and TRBJ2-5; a possible D gene is TRBD1 (6 bases). The CDR3 extends over 13 amino acids. Looked up from germline, CDR1 is MNHNY and CDR2 is SVGAGI (reference sequence). V dropped 5 bases and J dropped 5 bases, with 12 bases sitting between them. The CDR3: CASSPGVSETQYF. The CDR3 DNA is TGTGCCAGCAGTCCAGGGGTTTCGGAGACCCAGTACTTC.

The rearrangement joins TRBV11-2 to TRBJ2-1, with TRBD1 as a possible D gene (6 bases). The germline gives CDR1 SGHAT, CDR2 FQNNGV. CDR3 length: 16 residues. Trimming pared 5 bases from V and 5 bases from J, leaving 19 bases between. CDR3 residues: CASSPFIQGGDNEQFF. CDR3 sequence (DNA): TGTGCCAGCAGCCCCTTCATCCAAGGGGGAGACAATGAGCAGTTCTTC. Drawing the rest from reference TRBV11-2 and TRBJ2-1, the complete variable domain is EAGVAQSPRYKIIEKRQSVAFWCNPISGHATLYWYQQILGQGPKLLIQFQNNGVVDDSQLPKDRFSAERLKGVDSTLKIQPAKLEDSAVYLCASSPFIQGGDNEQFFGPGTRLTVL.